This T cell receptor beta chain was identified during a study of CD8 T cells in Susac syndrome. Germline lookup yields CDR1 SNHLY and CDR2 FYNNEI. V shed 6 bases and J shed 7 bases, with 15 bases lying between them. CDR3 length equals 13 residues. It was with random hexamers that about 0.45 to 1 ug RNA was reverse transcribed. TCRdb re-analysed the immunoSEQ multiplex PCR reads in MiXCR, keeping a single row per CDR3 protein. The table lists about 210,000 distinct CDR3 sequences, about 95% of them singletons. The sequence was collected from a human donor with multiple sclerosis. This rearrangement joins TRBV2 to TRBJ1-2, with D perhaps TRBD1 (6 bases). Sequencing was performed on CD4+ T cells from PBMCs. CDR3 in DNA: TGTGCCAGCAGCCAAACAGGGTCGGCTGGCTACACCTTC. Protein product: CASSQTGSAGYTF. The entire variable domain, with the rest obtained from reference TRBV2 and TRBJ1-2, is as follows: EPEVTQTPSHQVTQMGQEVILRCVPISNHLYFYWYRQILGQKVEFLVSFYNNEISEKSEIFDDQFSVERPDGSNFTLKIRSTKLEDSAMYFCASSQTGSAGYTFGSGTRLTVV.